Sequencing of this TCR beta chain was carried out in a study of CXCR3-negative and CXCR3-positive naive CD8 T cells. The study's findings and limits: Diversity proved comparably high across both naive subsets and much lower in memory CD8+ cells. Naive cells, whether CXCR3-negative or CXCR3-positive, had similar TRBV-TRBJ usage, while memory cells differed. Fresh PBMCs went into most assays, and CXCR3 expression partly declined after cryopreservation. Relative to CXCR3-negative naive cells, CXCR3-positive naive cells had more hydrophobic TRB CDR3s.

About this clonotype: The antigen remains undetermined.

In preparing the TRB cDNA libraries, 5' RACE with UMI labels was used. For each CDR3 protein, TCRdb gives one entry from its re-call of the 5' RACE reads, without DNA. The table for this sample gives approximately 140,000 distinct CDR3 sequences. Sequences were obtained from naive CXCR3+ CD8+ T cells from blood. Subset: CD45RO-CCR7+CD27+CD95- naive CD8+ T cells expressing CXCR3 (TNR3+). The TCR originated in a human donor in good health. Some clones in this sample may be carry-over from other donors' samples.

The CDR3 loop is CASSQDPALGGQYF. The chain is built from TRBV4-2 and TRBJ2-5; TCRdb's D gene call, TRBD2, goes unchecked for lack of DNA. CDR1 is LGHNA and CDR2 is YNFKEQ in the germline V gene. The CDR3 is 14 amino acids.